This TCR beta chain was profiled in a study of cytomegalovirus exposure and HLA in healthy donors. PCR amplification relied on 60 Vbeta primers (plus 13 Jbeta primers). The data were produced by immunoSEQ multiplex PCR, yet TCRdb's version contains in-frame clones alone and is incomplete. The repertoire holds about 250,000 clones, with around 80% as singletons. Study-level findings and limits: Reports indicated that the classifier achieved high specificity and sensitivity in diagnosing cytomegalovirus status. Later analysis suggested most CMV-associated TCR beta chains were HLA-restricted.

From germline, CDR1 is LNHDA and CDR2 SQIVND (reference sequence). The CDR3 length is 14 residues. The V end lost 7 bases, the J end lost 2 bases, and 14 bases lay between the germline ends. Regarding this clone: What it recognizes is unknown.

Everyone who donated was a healthy bone marrow donor. Sampled while nominally healthy, donors likely had unrecorded immune exposures. The specimen sequenced was PBMCs. The V call is TRBV19, the J call TRBJ1-2, with TRBD1 as a possible D gene (6 bases). This TCR was recovered from a girl between 2 and 10 years old in good health and CMV-seronegative. DNA of the CDR3: TGTGCCAGTATAGCCAGGGGCGCCAACTATGGCTACACCTTC. Protein: CASIARGANYGYTF.